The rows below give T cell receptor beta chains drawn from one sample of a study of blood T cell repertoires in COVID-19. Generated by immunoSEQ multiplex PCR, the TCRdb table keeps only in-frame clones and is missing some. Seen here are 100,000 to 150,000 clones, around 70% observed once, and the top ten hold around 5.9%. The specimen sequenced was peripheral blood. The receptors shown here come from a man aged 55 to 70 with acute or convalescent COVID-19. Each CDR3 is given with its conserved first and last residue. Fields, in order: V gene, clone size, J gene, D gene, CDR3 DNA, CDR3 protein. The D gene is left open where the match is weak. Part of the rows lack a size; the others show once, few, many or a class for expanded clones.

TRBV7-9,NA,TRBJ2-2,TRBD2,TGTGCCAGCAGCTCAACAGGCGGGGGAACCGGGGAGCTGTTTTTT,CASSSTGGGTGELFF
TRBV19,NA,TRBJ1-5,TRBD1,TGTGCCAGTACGGGACAGGGGAACCAGCCCCAGCATTTT,CASTGQGNQPQHF
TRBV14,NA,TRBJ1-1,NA,TGTGCCAGCAGCCTCAACCATAGGGGGGGCACTGAAGCTTTCTTT,CASSLNHRGGTEAFF
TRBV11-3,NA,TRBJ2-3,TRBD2,TGTGCCAGCAGCTTGGGACTAGCGGGGGGCGGAGATACGCAGTATTTT,CASSLGLAGGGDTQYF
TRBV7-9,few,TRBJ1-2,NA,TGTGCCAGCAGCTTAATGCAGGGGATGAACTATGGCTACACCTTC,CASSLMQGMNYGYTF
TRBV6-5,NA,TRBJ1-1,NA,TGTGCCAGCATCACCGGGGGCACTGAAGCTTTCTTT,CASITGGTEAFF
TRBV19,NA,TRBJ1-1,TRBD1,TGTGCCAGTAGTGCCGGGACAGGCTACGGAGCTTTCTTT,CASSAGTGYGAFF
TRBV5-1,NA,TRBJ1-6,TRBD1,TGCGCCAGCAGCTTCATGGGCAGGGGGCTTAATTCACCCCTCCACTTT,CASSFMGRGLNSPLHF
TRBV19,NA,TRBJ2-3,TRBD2,TGTGCCAGTAGTCCGACTAGCGGGACCACAGATACGCAGTATTTT,CASSPTSGTTDTQYF
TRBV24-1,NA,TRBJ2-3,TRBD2,TGTGCCACCCAACTAGCGGGGGCCCCAGATACGCAGTATTTT,CATQLAGAPDTQYF
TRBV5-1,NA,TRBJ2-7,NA,TGCGCCAGCAGCTTGGATGTCGGGGAGCAGTACTTC,CASSLDVGEQYF
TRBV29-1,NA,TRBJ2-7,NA,TGCAGCGTTGAGGGCCACTACGAGCAGTACTTC,CSVEGHYEQYF
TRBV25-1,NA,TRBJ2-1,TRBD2,TGTGCCACTCTCCCAGGGACTAGCGGGACCTACAATGAGCAGTTCTTC,CATLPGTSGTYNEQFF
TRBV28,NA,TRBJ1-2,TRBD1,TGTGCCACAGTAGTCGGACAGGCCTATGGCTACACCTTC,CATVVGQAYGYTF
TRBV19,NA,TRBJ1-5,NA,TGTGCCAGTAGTATCCCGGGCCACCGAGGGCAGCCCCAGCATTTT,CASSIPGHRGQPQHF
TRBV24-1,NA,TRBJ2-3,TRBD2,TGTGCCACCAGTGATTCTGGACTAGCGGGGGGGCAGGGAACAGATACGCAGTATTTT,CATSDSGLAGGQGTDTQYF
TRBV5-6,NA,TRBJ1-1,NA,TGTGCCAGCAGCGCACTAACAACGAACTCAGAAGCTTTCTTT,CASSALTTNSEAFF
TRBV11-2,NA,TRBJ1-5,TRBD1,TGTGCCAGCAGCTCAACAGGGGATCAGCCCCAGCATTTT,CASSSTGDQPQHF
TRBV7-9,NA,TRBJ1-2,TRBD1,TGTGCCAGCAGCCTAACAGGGGGCGGAGGCTACACCTTC,CASSLTGGGGYTF
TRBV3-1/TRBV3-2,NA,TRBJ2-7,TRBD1,TGTGCCAGCAGCCAAGGTGGGACAGGGACCTACGAGCAGTACTTC,CASSQGGTGTYEQYF
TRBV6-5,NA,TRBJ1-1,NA,TGTGCCTGCAGGACAGATTTGGGCACTGAAGCTTTCTTT,CACRTDLGTEAFF
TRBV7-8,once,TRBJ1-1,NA,TGTGCCAGCAGCTTACGGGAGGGGACCCTTTTCATGAACACTGAAGCTTTCTTT,CASSLREGTLFMNTEAFF